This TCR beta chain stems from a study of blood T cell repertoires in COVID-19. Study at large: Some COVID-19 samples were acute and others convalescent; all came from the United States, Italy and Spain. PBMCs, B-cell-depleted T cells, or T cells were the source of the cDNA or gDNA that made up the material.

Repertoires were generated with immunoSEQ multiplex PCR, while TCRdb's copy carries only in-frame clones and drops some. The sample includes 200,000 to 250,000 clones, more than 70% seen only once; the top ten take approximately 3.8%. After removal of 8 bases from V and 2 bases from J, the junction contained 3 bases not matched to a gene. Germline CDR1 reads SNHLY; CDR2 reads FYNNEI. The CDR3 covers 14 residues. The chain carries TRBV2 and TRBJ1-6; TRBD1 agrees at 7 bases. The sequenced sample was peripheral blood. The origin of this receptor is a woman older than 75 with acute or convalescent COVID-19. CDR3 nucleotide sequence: TGTGCCAGCCAAGGACAGGCCTATAATTCACCCCTCCACTTT. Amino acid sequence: CASQGQAYNSPLHF.